This is a list of T cell receptor beta chains from one sample in a study of tumor and adjacent non-tumor tissue in lung cancer. TCRdb re-derived calls from the multiplex PCR reads in MiXCR, one entry per CDR3 protein. The table lists around 200,000 distinct CDR3 sequences, approximately 74% of them singletons. Specimen: lung tumor tissue. The receptors stem from a man between 60 and 70 years old with non-small cell lung cancer. CDR3s leave out the opening cysteine and the closing phenylalanine or tryptophan. Not all rows give a size; the values are once, few, many and, for expanded clones, a class.

>TRBV6-5|once
ASSKGPSRTEAS
>TRBV4-2|-
ASGTSGRENIQY
>TRBV11-2|-
ASSLRDGELF
>TRBV4-2|-
ASSQQGLANSPLH
>TRBV20-1|once
SARDTVYSNQPQH
>TRBV13|-
ASSHAPGGQETQY
>TRBV29-1|many
SVEKATDTQY
>TRBV20-1|-
SARVAGPGVNVLT
>TRBV11-3|-
ASSPRQRVTGELF
>TRBV12-3/TRBV12-4|few
ASRFRQNTEAF
>TRBV10-2|many
ASAPNRWTSGSRGSDTQY
>TRBV11-2|-
ASSPNEGFRRNEQF
>TRBV12-3/TRBV12-4|few
ASSRGQNSNQPQH
>TRBV5-1|-
ASNRRGEETQY
>TRBV5-6|-
TSSLTNRGSYEQY
>TRBV30|-
AWSVGGLTDTQY
>TRBV12-3/TRBV12-4|-
ASSNAANVQF
>TRBV20-1|-
SASPTGGVADTQY
>TRBV5-6|-
ASGLAGGVAKDIQY
>TRBV7-9|-
ASSWTGNTRELF
>TRBV6-1|once
ASGEGLNTGELF
>TRBV4-2|-
ASCQDFENTIY
>TRBV12-3/TRBV12-4|-
ASNFADQGGAYT
>TRBV20-1|once
SAKTRWGYGYA
>TRBV6-6|few
VSSYRGTGGAEGYT
>TRBV28|many
ASSTEELDTQY
>TRBV11-2|-
ARSLDGTGGETQY
>TRBV20-1|many
SVNWGVGSYNEQF
>TRBV28|-
ASSTGTGRGEQF
>TRBV20-1|-
NAGGLRDSYEEY
>TRBV20-1|many
SASQETQY
>TRBV11-1|-
ASSLIQGSTYERY
>TRBV13|-
ASSLSCNEQY